The TCR beta chain described here comes from a study of OX40 agonist ivuxolimab in advanced cancers. On the study more broadly: The group had a mean age of approximately 60 years, ranged from roughly 23 to 79, and was around 82% male.

The table came from immunoSEQ multiplex PCR; TCRdb's copy has only in-frame clones and leaves some out. The profile shows about 69,000 clones, around 90% of them singletons. Patients who had autoimmune disease history or got systemic immunosuppression were left out. With regard to this clone: Its specificity is not known.

General study results and limits: Averaging showed that CD8+ T cells had more expanded clones than CD4+ did.

Trimming pared 6 bases from V and 5 bases from J, leaving 8 bases between. The germline CDR1 and CDR2 sequences are DFQATT and SNEGSKA (reference sequence). The CDR3 sequence is 10 residues long. This specimen consisted of CD4+ or CD8+ T cells sorted from blood, obtained in a trial of the OX40 agonist ivuxolimab. The rearrangement links TRBV20-1 to TRBJ2-7, with D tentatively TRBD2 (5 bases). The receptor comes from an adult with an advanced solid tumor such as melanoma, head and neck, liver or kidney cancer. This chain's CDR3 is CSAGVDEQYF. CDR3 coding DNA: TGCAGTGCCGGGGTGGACGAGCAGTACTTC.